This T cell receptor (beta chain) was sequenced during a study of cytotoxic CD8 clonotypes in ibrutinib-treated CLL. Study-wide context: Specimens for response were gathered following a median approximately 12 months of therapy, spanning 6 to 36.

There are 14 residues in the CDR3. V lost 2 bases and J lost 7, with 14 bases in between. Germline values: CDR1 SGHTA, CDR2 FQGNSA. The repertoire was sequenced with immunoSEQ multiplex PCR; TCRdb's copy has only in-frame clones and lacks some. The sample contains just over 200,000 clones, around 75% of which appear only once. The source is a human donor with chronic lymphocytic leukemia. Sequencing was performed on PBMCs, taken after 12 months of ibrutinib treatment. This chain joins TRBV7-2 and TRBJ1-2, with D perhaps matching TRBD1 (6 bases). The CDR3 loop is CASSLMGQISGYTF. The CDR3 nucleotides read TGTGCCAGCAGCTTAATGGGACAAATAAGTGGCTACACCTTC.